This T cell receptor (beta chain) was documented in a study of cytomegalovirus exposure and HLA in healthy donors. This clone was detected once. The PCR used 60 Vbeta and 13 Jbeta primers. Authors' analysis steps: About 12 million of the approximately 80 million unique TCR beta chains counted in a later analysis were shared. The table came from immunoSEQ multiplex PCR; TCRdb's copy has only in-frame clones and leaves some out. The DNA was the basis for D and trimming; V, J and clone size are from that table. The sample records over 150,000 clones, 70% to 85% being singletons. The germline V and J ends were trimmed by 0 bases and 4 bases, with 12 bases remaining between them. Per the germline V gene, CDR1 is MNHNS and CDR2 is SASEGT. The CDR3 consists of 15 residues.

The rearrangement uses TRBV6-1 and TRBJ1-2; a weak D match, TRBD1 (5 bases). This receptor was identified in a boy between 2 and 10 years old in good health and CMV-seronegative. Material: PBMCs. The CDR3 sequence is CASSEAIGVGYGYTF. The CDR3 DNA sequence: TGTGCCAGCAGTGAAGCCATAGGGGTGGGCTATGGCTACACCTTC.